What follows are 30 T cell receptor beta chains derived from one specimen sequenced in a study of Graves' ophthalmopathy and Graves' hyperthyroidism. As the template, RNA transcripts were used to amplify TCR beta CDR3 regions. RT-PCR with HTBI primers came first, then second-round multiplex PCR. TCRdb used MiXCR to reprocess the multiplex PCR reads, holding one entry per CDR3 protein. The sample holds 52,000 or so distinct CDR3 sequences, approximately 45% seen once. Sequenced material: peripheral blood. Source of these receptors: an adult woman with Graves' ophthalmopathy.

The CDR3 DNA follows: TGTGCCAGCAGGGGGACACCCCTCTACAATGAGCAGTTCTTC. The encoded protein is CASRGTPLYNEQFF. The V and J genes are TRBV14 and TRBJ2-1; D perhaps matches TRBD1 (6 bases). CDR3 length equals 14 residues. V lost 6 bases, J lost 3 bases, and 12 bases lay in between. Germline V lookup: CDR1 SGHDN, CDR2 FVKESK.

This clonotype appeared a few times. The DNA of the CDR3 is TGTGCCAGCAGTTTTGGGACAACTGGAAACACCATATATTTT. Translated: CASSFGTTGNTIYF. The rearrangement joins TRBV28 to TRBJ1-3, with D perhaps TRBD1 (6 bases). Germline-derived CDR1 and CDR2 are MDHEN and SYDVKM. Trimming removed 3 bases at V and 2 bases at J, with 8 bases between. The CDR3 totals 14 residues.

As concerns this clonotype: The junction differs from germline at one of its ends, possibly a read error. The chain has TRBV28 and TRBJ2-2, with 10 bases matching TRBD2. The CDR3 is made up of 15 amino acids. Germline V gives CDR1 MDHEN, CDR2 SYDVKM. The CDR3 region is CAGSLTSGTSGELFF. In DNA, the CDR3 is TGTGCCGGCAGTTTAACTAGCGGGACTTCCGGGGAGCTGTTTTTT. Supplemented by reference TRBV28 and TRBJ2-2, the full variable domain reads DVKVTQSSRYLVKRTGEKVFLECVQDMDHENMFWYRQDPGLGLRLIYFSYDVKMKEKGDIPEGYSVSREKKERFSLILESASTNQTSMYLCAGSLTSGTSGELFFGEGSRLTVL.

In DNA form, the CDR3 reads TGTGCCAGCAGCTCGGTCAGGGCCCCTGCTCACACTGAAGCTTTCTTT. Translated, it gives CASSSVRAPAHTEAFF. The rearrangement links TRBV7-2 to TRBJ1-1, with a tentative D call TRBD1 (5 bases). The length of the CDR3 is 16 residues. Germline assignment: CDR1 SGHTA and CDR2 FQGNSA. V lost 4 bases and J lost 3, with 18 bases in between.

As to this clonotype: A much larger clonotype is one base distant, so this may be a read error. The CDR3, as DNA: TGTGCTACTGGAACTTACAGGGTACGGAGCACAGATACGCAGTATTTT. It encodes CATGTYRVRSTDTQYF. This chain joins TRBV12-5 and TRBJ2-3, with a tentative D call TRBD1 (6 bases). The CDR3 consists of 16 residues. Germline V gene data show CDR1 as LGHNT and CDR2 as FRNRAP. V lost 10 bases to trimming and J lost 0 bases, with 20 bases between them.

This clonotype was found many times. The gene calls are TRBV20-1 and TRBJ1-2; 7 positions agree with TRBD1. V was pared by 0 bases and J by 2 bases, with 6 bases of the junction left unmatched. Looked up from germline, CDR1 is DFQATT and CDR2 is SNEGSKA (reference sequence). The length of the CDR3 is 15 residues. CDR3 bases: TGCAGTGCTAGAGATCGGACAGGATTAAACTATGGCTACACCTTC. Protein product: CSARDRTGLNYGYTF.

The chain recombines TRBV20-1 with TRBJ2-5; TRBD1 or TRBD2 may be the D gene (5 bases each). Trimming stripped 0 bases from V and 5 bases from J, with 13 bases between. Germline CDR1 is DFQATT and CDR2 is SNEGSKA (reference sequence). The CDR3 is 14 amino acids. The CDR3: CSARDAGGGETQYF. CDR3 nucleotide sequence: TGCAGTGCTAGAGATGCTGGGGGTGGGGAGACCCAGTACTTC.

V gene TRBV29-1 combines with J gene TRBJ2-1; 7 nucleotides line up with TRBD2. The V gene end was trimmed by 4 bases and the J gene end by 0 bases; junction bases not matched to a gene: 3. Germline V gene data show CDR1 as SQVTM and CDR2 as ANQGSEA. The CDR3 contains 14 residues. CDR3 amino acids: CSVGGGSSYNEQFF. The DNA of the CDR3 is TGCAGCGTTGGGGGCGGGAGCTCCTACAATGAGCAGTTCTTC.

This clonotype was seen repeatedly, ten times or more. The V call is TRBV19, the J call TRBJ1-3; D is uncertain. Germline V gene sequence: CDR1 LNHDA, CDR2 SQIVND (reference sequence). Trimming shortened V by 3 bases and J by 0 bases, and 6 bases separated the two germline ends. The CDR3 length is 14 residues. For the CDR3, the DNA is TGTGCCAGTAGTATCGCAACCTCTGGAAACACCATATATTTT. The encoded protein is CASSIATSGNTIYF.

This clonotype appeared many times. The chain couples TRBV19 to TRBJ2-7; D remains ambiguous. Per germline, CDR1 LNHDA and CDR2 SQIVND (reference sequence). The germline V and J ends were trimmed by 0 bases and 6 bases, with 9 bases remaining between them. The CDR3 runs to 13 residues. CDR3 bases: TGTGCCAGTAGTATAGATGGGCGGCGCGAGCAGTACTTC. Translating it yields CASSIDGRREQYF.

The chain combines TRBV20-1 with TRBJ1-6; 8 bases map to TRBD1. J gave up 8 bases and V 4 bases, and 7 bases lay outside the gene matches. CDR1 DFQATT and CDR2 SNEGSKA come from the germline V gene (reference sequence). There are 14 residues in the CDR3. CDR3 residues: CSATTGARDSPLHF. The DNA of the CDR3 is TGCAGTGCTACGACAGGGGCCCGAGATTCACCCCTCCACTTT.

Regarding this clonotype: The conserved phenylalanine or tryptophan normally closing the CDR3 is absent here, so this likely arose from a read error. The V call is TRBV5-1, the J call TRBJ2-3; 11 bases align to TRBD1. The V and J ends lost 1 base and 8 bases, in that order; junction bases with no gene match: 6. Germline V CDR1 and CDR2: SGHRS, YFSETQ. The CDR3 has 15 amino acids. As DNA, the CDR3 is TGCGCCAGCAGCTTGCTGGGACAGGGGGTGGGTACGCAGTATCTT. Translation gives CASSLLGQGVGTQYL.

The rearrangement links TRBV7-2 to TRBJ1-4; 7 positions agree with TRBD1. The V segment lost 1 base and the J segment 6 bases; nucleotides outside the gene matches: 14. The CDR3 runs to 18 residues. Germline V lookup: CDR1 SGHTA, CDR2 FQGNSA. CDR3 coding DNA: TGTGCCAGCAGCTTAGTGGGCAGGGGGGAGAAGTTGGATGAAAAACTGTTTTTT. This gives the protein CASSLVGRGEKLDEKLFF.

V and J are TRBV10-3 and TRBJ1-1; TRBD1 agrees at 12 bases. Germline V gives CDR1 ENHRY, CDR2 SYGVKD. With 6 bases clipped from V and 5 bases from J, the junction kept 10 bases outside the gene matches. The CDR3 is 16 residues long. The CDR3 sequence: CAISVEGTGGITEAFF. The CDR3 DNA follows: TGTGCCATCAGCGTTGAAGGGACAGGGGGCATAACTGAAGCTTTCTTT.

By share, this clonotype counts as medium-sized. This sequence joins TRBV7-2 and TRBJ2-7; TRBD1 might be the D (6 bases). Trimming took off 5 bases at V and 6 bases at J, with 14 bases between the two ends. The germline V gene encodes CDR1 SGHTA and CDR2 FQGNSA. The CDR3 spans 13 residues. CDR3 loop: CASSPGQQGEQYF. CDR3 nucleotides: TGTGCCAGCAGCCCAGGACAGCAAGGCGAGCAGTACTTC. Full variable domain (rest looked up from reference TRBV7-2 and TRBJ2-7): GAGVSQSPSNKVTEKGKDVELRCDPISGHTALYWYRQSLGQGLEFLIYFQGNSAPDKSGLPSDRFSAERTGGSVSTLTIQRTQQEDSAVYLCASSPGQQGEQYFGPGTRLTVT.

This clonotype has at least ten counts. The CDR3, as DNA: TGTGCCAGCAGCCATACCGGGTCCACCTCTGTCGAGCAGTACTTC. Its protein is CASSHTGSTSVEQYF. The V and J genes are TRBV3-1 and TRBJ2-7; no clear D gene. V was shortened by 3 bases and J by 6 bases, with 18 bases between the two germline ends. This CDR3 spans 15 amino acids. The V gene's germline CDR1 is LGHDT and CDR2 YNNKEL (reference sequence).

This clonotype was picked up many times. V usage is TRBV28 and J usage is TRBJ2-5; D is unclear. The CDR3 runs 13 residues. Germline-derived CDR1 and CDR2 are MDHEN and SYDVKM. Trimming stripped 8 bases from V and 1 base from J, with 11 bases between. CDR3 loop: CASGSLTQETQYF. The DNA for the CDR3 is TGTGCCAGCGGTTCACTAACCCAAGAGACCCAGTACTTC. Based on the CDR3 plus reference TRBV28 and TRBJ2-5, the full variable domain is DVKVTQSSRYLVKRTGEKVFLECVQDMDHENMFWYRQDPGLGLRLIYFSYDVKMKEKGDIPEGYSVSREKKERFSLILESASTNQTSMYLCASGSLTQETQYFGPGTRLLVL.

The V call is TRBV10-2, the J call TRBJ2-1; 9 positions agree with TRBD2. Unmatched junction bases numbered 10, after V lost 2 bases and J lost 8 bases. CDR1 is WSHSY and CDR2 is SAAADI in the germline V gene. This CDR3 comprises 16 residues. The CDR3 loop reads CASSEGGSGRTYEQFF. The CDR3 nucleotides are TGCGCCAGCAGTGAGGGCGGTAGCGGGAGAACCTATGAGCAGTTCTTC.

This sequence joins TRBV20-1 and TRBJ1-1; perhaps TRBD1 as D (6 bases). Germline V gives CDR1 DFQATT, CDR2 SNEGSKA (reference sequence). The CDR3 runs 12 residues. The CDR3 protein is CIISGGGTEAFF. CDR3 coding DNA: TGCATCATATCTGGGGGCGGCACTGAAGCTTTCTTT.

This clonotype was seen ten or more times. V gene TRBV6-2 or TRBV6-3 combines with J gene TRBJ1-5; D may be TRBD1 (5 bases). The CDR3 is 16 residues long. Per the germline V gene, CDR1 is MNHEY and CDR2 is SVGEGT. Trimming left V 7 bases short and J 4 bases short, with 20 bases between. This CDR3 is CASTEGWGSSNQPQHF. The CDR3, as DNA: TGTGCCAGCACGGAAGGCTGGGGGAGCTCTAATCAGCCCCAGCATTTT.

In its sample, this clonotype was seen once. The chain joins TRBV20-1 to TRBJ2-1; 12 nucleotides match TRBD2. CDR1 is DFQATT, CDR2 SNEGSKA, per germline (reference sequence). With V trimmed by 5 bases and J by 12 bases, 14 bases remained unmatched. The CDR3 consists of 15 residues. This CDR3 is CSAARTSGNTDTQFF. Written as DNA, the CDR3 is TGCAGTGCTGCAAGGACTAGCGGGAACACAGATACGCAGTTCTTC.

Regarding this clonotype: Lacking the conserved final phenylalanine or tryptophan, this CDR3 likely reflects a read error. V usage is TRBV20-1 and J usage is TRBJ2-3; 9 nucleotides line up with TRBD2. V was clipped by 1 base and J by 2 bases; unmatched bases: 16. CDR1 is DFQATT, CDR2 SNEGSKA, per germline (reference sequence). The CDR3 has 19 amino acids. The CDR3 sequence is CSARALGGLASGDTDTQYV. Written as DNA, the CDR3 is TGCAGTGCTAGAGCCTTGGGGGGGCTTGCTAGCGGGGACACAGATACGCAGTATGTT.

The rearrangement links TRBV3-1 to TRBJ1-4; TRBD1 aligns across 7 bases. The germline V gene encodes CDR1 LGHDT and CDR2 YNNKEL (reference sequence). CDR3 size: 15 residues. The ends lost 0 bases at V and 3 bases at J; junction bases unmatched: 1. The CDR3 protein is CASSQDQGANEKLFF. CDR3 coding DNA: TGTGCCAGCAGCCAAGATCAGGGGGCTAATGAAAAACTGTTTTTT.

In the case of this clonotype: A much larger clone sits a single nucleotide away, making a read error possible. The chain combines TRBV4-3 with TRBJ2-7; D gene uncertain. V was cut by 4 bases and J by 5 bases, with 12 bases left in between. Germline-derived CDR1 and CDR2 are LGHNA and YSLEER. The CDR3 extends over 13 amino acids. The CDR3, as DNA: TGCGCCAGCAGCCTGGACCAGGCCCACGAGCAGTACTTC. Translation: CASSLDQAHEQYF.

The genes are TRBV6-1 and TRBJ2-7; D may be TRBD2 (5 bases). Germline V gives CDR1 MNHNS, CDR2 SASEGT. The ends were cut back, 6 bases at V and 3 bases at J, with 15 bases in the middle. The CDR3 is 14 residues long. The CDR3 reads CASSPTGGLYEQYF. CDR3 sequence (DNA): TGTGCCAGCAGCCCCACCGGCGGACTCTACGAGCAGTACTTC.

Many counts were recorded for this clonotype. In DNA, the CDR3 is TGTGCCAGCAGTCCCGGGGGGATTACTGAAGCTTTCTTT. This codes for CASSPGGITEAFF. V gene TRBV27 combines with J gene TRBJ1-1; D possibly corresponds to TRBD1 (5 bases). The CDR3 is 13 residues long. Between the trimmed V and J ends, which lost 5 bases and 5 bases, there was a span of 12 bases. Germline-derived CDR1 and CDR2 are MNHEY and SMNVEV (reference sequence).

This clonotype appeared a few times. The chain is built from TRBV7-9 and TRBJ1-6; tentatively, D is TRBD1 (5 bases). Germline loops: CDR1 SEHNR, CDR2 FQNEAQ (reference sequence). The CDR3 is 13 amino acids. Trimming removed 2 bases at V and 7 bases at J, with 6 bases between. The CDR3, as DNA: TGTGCCAGCAGCTTACAGGGAAATTCACCCCTCCACTTT. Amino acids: CASSLQGNSPLHF.

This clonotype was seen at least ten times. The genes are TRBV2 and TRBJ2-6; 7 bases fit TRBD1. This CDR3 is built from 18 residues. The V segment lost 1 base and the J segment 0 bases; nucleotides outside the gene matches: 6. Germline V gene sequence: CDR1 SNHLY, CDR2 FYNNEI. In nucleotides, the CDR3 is TGTGCCAGCAGTGAAGGGACAGGTTTTACCTCTGGGGCCAACGTCCTGACTTTC. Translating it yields CASSEGTGFTSGANVLTF.

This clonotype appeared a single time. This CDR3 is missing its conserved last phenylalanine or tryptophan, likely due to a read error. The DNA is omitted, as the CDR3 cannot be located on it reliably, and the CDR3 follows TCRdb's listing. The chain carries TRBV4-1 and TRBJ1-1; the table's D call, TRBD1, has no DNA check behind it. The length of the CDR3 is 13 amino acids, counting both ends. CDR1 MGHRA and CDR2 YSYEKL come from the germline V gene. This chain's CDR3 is CASSPREVTEAFL.

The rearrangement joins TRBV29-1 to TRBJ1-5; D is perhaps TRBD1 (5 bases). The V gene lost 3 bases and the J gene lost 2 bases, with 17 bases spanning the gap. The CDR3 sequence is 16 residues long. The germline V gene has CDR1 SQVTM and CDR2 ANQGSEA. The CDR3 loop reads CSVEVAGGGGNQPQHF. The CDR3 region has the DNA TGCAGCGTTGAGGTTGCGGGGGGAGGAGGCAATCAGCCCCAGCATTTT.